This T cell receptor (beta chain) appears in the sequencing data of a study of shared clonotypes between healthy human individuals. The overall study: In total, the donors were a couple of women and a few men aged 18 to 49. The study used three CD4 naive, three CD4 memory, two CD8 naive and one CD8 memory plate per donor. Study results and limitations: Generally, estimated richness proved larger in naive subsets than it did in memory subsets.

Between the trimmed V and J ends, which lost 3 bases and 5 bases, there was a span of 8 bases. The CDR3 totals 13 residues. The germline V gene has CDR1 SNHLY and CDR2 FYNNEI. The CD4+ fraction was divided into a CD45RA+ naive subset and a CD45RA-negative memory subset. With respect to this clone: Its specificity is unknown.

The assay was immunoSEQ multiplex PCR, and TCRdb's table has in-frame clones only and misses some. Among roughly 1.5 million clones listed, 95% to 99% were seen once. This chain connects TRBV2 to TRBJ1-5; D is ambiguous. The sequence was collected from a man aged 25 to 40 in good health. The sequencing input was naive CD4+ T cells sorted from blood. Subset specified: CD45RA+ positively selected. DNA of the CDR3: TGTGCCAGCAGTGAGGATGGGGATCAGCCCCAGCATTTT. Protein product: CASSEDGDQPQHF. Combining the CDR3 with reference TRBV2 and TRBJ1-5 gives the whole variable domain EPEVTQTPSHQVTQMGQEVILRCVPISNHLYFYWYRQILGQKVEFLVSFYNNEISEKSEIFDDQFSVERPDGSNFTLKIRSTKLEDSAMYFCASSEDGDQPQHFGDGTRLSIL.